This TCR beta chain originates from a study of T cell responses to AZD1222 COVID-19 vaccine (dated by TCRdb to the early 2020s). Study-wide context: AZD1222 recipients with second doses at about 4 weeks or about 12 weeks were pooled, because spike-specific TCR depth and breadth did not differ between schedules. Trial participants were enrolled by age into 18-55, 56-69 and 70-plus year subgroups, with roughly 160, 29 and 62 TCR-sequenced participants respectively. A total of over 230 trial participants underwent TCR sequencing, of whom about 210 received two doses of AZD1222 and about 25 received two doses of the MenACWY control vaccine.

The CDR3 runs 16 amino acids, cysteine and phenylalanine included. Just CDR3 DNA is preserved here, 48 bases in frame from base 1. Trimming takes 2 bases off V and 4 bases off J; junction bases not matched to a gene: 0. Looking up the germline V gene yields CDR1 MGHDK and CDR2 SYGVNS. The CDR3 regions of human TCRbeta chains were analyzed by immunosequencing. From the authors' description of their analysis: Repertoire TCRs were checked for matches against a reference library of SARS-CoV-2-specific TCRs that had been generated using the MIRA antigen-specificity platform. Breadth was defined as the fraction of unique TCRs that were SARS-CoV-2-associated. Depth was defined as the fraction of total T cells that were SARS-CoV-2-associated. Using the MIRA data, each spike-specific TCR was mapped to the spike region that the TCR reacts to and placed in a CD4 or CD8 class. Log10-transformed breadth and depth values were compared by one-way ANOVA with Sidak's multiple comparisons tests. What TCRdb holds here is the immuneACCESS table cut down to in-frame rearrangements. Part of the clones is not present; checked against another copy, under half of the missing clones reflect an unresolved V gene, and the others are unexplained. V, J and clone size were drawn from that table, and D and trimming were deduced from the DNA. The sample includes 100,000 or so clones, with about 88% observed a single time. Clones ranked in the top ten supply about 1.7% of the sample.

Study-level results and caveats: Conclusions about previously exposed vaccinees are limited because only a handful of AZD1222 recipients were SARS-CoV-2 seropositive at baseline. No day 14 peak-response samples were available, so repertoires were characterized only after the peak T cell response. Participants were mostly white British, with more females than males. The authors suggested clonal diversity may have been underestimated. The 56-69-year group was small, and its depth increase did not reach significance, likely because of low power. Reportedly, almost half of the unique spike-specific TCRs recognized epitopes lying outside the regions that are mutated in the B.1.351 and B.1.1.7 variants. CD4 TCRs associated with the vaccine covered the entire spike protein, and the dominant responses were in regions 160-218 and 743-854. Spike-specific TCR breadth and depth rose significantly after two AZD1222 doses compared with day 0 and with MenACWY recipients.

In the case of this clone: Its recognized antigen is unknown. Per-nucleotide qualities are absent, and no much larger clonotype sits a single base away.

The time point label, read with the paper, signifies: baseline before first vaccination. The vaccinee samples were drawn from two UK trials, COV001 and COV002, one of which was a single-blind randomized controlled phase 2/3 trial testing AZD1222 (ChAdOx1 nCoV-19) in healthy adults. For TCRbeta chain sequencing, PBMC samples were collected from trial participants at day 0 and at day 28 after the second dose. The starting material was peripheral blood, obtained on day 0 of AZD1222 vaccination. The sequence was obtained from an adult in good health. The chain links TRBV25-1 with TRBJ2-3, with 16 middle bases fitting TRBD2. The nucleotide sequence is TGTGCCAGCAGTGAAGGGACTAGCGGGAGGGCAGATACGCAGTATTTT. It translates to CASSEGTSGRADTQYF.